Described below is a single T cell receptor beta chain sequence and its context. Sequencing used immunoSEQ multiplex PCR; TCRdb keeps in-frame clones, though not all of them. Found here are about 420,000 clones, approximately 87% of them singletons; the top ten hold about 3.5%. Treatment denoted: 15 to 20 received Ad26.COV2.S at low or high dose, single or two shots; five or six received placebo; per-sample allocation not given. The investigators took samples on day 63 after the first vaccine or placebo injection. Donation was by an adult aged 18-55 years who was in Boston. Expression of Wuhan-strain SARS-CoV-2 spike came from the Ad26 vector that formed the vaccine. The source of the sample is a study of Ad26.COV2.S vaccination and SARS-CoV-2 variants. About the study: Trial arm assignment for the donor was COV1001 Ad26.COV2.S. The study gave Ad26.COV2.S intramuscularly, once or twice 56 days apart.

The sample consisted of peripheral blood, taken in a trial of Ad26.COV2.S vaccine versus placebo. This TCR was recovered from a person aged 18-65 years who received the Ad26.COV2.S COVID-19 vaccine or a placebo.

CDR3 DNA: TGTGCCATCAGTGAGCCACTAGCGCCCACAGATACGCAGTATTTT. It codes for CAISEPLAPTDTQYF. The chain employs TRBV10-3 and TRBJ2-3; 7 nucleotides agree with TRBD2. V dropped 2 bases and J dropped 2; count of bases not matched to a gene: 4. The CDR3 runs 15 residues. Germline assignment: CDR1 ENHRY and CDR2 SYGVKD.